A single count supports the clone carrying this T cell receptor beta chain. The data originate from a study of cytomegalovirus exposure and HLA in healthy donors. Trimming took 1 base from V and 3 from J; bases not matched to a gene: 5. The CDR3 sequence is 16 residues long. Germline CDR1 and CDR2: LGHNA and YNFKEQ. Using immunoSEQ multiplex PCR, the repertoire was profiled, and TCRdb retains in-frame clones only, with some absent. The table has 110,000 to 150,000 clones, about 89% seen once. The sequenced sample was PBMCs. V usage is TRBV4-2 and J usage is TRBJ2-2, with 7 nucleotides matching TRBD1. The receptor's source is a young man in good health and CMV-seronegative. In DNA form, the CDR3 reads TGTGCCAGCAGCCAAGCCGGGACAGCCTACACCGGGGAGCTGTTTTTT. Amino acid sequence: CASSQAGTAYTGELFF.